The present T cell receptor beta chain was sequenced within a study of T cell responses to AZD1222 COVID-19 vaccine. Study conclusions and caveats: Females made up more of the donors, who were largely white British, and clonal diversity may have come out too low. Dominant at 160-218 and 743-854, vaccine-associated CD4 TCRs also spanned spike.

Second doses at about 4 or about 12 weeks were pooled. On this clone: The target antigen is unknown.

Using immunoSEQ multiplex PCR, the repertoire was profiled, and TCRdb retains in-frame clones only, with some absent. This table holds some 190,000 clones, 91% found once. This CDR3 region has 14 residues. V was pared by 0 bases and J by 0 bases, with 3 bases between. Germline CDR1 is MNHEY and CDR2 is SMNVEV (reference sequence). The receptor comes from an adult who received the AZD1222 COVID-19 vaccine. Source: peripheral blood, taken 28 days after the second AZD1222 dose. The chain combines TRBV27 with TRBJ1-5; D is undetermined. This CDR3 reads CASSLSNSNQPQHF. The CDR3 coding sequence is TGTGCCAGCAGTTTATCGAATAGCAATCAGCCCCAGCATTTT.